Following are 17 T cell receptor beta chains from one sample sequenced in a study of blood T cell repertoires in COVID-19 (dated by TCRdb to the early 2020s). Library method: the immunoSEQ multiplex PCR assay. Here the immuneACCESS table is served through TCRdb, limited to in-frame sequences with V and J called. Missing clones are a known gap in these copies; in checked studies unresolved V genes cover under half, and the rest lacks a known reason. Here the sample has hundreds of thousands of clones; about 80% occur a single time. The top ten constitute roughly a tenth of the sample. The sequenced sample was peripheral blood. These receptors all come from a woman aged 45-60 years who had recovered from COVID-19.

V is TRBV28 and J is TRBJ2-3, with TRBD2 matching over 10 bases. Looked up from germline, CDR1 is MDHEN and CDR2 is SYDVKM. There are 19 residues in the CDR3. The junction had 18 bases not matched to a gene; V was cut back by 2 bases and J by 7 bases. The CDR3 here is CASSLASVLAGVRSNTQYF. The CDR3 DNA is TGTGCCAGCAGTTTAGCGAGTGTCCTAGCGGGAGTGCGGTCGAATACGCAGTATTTT. Together with reference TRBV28 and TRBJ2-3, the CDR3 gives the full variable domain: DVKVTQSSRYLVKRTGEKVFLECVQDMDHENMFWYRQDPGLGLRLIYFSYDVKMKEKGDIPEGYSVSREKKERFSLILESASTNQTSMYLCASSLASVLAGVRSNTQYFGPGTRLTVL.

This clone was found a few times. The chain carries TRBV3-1 (or the pseudogene TRBV3-2) and TRBJ2-7; TRBD2 matches 10 bases. The CDR3 is made up of 18 amino acids. Germline V gene data show CDR1 as LGHDT and CDR2 as YNNKEL (reference sequence). Trimming removed 7 bases from V and 9 bases from J; junction bases left unmatched: 24. The CDR3: CASTGPGTSANGARRQYF. The CDR3 DNA is TGTGCCAGCACCGGGCCCGGGACTAGCGCCAATGGGGCTCGGAGGCAGTACTTC.

The J gene is TRBJ2-7, the V gene TRBV14; perhaps TRBD1 as D (6 bases). The CDR3 extends over 13 amino acids. The germline V gene encodes CDR1 SGHDN and CDR2 FVKESK. Trimming left V 1 base short and J 3 bases short, with 7 bases between. The CDR3 DNA reads TGTGCCAGCAGCCAAGGGGGGCTCTACGAGCAGTACTTC. Translation: CASSQGGLYEQYF.

The chain has TRBV28 and TRBJ2-1, with unresolved D. The CDR3 consists of 13 residues. Trimming removed 5 bases from V and 2 bases from J, with 7 bases in between. From germline, CDR1 is MDHEN and CDR2 SYDVKM. The CDR3 loop is CASSPLPYNEQFF. CDR3 nucleotide sequence: TGTGCCAGCAGTCCCCTACCCTACAATGAGCAGTTCTTC.

The chain links TRBV3-1 (or the pseudogene TRBV3-2) to TRBJ1-2; D gene unclear. The germline gives CDR1 LGHDT, CDR2 YNNKEL (reference sequence). The CDR3 loop spans 13 amino acids. V was pared by 4 bases and J by 5 bases, with 11 bases between. CDR3 nucleotides: TGTGCCAGCAGCCCCGGTTCTTGGTATGGCTACACCTTC. This sequence encodes CASSPGSWYGYTF.

This rearrangement joins TRBV28 to TRBJ1-6; 9 nucleotides match TRBD1. This CDR3 is 14 amino acids long. Germline CDR1 MDHEN, CDR2 SYDVKM. The V and J ends lost 4 bases and 9 bases, in that order; junction bases with no gene match: 4. The CDR3: CASSSGQGFSPLHF. CDR3 DNA: TGTGCCAGCAGTTCGGGACAGGGCTTTTCACCCCTCCACTTT. The entire variable domain, with the rest obtained from reference TRBV28 and TRBJ1-6, is as follows: DVKVTQSSRYLVKRTGEKVFLECVQDMDHENMFWYRQDPGLGLRLIYFSYDVKMKEKGDIPEGYSVSREKKERFSLILESASTNQTSMYLCASSSGQGFSPLHFGNGTRLTVT.

To note about this clone: Other DNA variants within this sample encode the same CDR3. The J gene is TRBJ2-5, the V gene TRBV12-3 or TRBV12-4; no clear D gene. CDR3 length equals 11 residues. V lost 3 bases and J 4 bases, leaving 3 bases between the germline ends. CDR3 coding DNA: TGTGCCAGCAGTTTCGGAGAGACCCAGTACTTC. Residues: CASSFGETQYF.

V gene TRBV19 combines with J gene TRBJ2-2; D may be TRBD2 (6 bases). V was cut by 6 bases and J by 4 bases, with 15 bases left in between. CDR3 length: 15 amino acids. CDR1 is LNHDA and CDR2 is SQIVND in the germline V gene (reference sequence). CDR3 loop: CASSSGERGTGELFF. CDR3 nucleotide sequence: TGTGCCAGTAGCTCGGGGGAAAGGGGCACCGGGGAGCTGTTTTTT.

V usage is TRBV12-3 or TRBV12-4 and J usage is TRBJ1-5; the D gene is possibly TRBD1 (6 bases). This CDR3 spans 13 amino acids. Trimming shortened V by 5 bases and J by 10 bases, and 15 bases separated the two germline ends. The CDR3 DNA follows: TGTGCCAGCAGTCAGGCAGGGGAGACCCCCCAGCATTTT. Residues: CASSQAGETPQHF.

The V and J genes are TRBV27 and TRBJ1-6; possible D gene TRBD1, 6 bases. V lost 4 bases, J lost 0 bases, and 13 bases lay in between. CDR1 is MNHEY and CDR2 is SMNVEV in the germline V gene (reference sequence). The CDR3 length is 17 residues. The CDR3 sequence: CASSSTGPSSYNSPLHF. The CDR3 bases are TGTGCCAGCAGTTCAACAGGGCCCAGCTCCTATAATTCACCCCTCCACTTT.

This clone showed up just once. The V gene is TRBV5-5, the J gene TRBJ2-2; D might be TRBD2 (5 bases). Trimming took off 4 bases at V and 5 bases at J, with 15 bases between the two ends. Germline V gives CDR1 SGHKS, CDR2 YYEKEE (reference sequence). The CDR3 covers 15 residues. CDR3 sequence reads: CASSILNRLTGELFF. The CDR3 DNA sequence: TGTGCCAGCAGCATATTGAACAGACTAACCGGGGAGCTGTTTTTT.

V gene TRBV10-3 combines with J gene TRBJ1-6; TRBD1 matches 7 bases. The length of the CDR3 is 14 residues. V was clipped by 5 bases and J by 9 bases; unmatched bases: 7. Germline CDR1 is ENHRY and CDR2 is SYGVKD. CDR3 in amino acids: CAISPTGPSSPLHF. The CDR3 region has the DNA TGTGCCATCAGTCCGACAGGGCCGAGTTCACCCCTCCACTTT.

The chain is built from TRBV2 and TRBJ1-2; possible D gene TRBD1, 5 bases. Germline-derived CDR1 and CDR2 are SNHLY and FYNNEI. With 3 bases removed from V and 4 bases from J, the gap between germline ends came to 9 bases. The CDR3 consists of 13 residues. The CDR3 DNA reads TGTGCCAGCAGTGAGGGGCAGGGCTATGGCTACACCTTC. It yields the protein CASSEGQGYGYTF.

This clone was observed a handful of times. The genes are TRBV15 and TRBJ2-7; 8 bases fit TRBD2. The CDR3 has 15 amino acids. Germline loops: CDR1 LNHNV, CDR2 YYDKDF (reference sequence). Trimming took 0 bases from V and 4 from J; bases not matched to a gene: 5. CDR3: CATSRDAVAGYEQYF. The DNA for the CDR3 is TGTGCCACCAGCAGAGACGCTGTAGCGGGATACGAGCAGTACTTC.

V usage is TRBV19 and J usage is TRBJ2-2; possible D gene TRBD2, 6 bases. Trimming cost V 3 bases and J 8 bases, with 10 bases left between them. CDR1 is LNHDA and CDR2 is SQIVND in the germline V gene (reference sequence). The CDR3 consists of 13 residues. CDR3 bases: TGTGCCAGTAGTATTCGGAGCGGGGGGGAGCTGTTTTTT. Translating it yields CASSIRSGGELFF.

This chain joins TRBV24-1 and TRBJ2-2; D call uncertain. V was cut by 4 bases and J by 3 bases, with 17 bases left in between. Germline CDR1 is KGHDR and CDR2 is SFDVKD. This CDR3 is built from 17 residues. CDR3 loop: CATSDPSTGSHTGELFF. The CDR3 nucleotides read TGTGCCACCAGTGACCCTTCTACCGGGTCCCACACCGGGGAGCTGTTTTTT.

V usage is TRBV7-6 and J usage is TRBJ2-7, with TRBD2 identical over 8 bases. CDR1 SGHVS and CDR2 FNYEAQ come from the germline V gene. The CDR3 consists of 16 residues. Unmatched junction bases numbered 8, after V lost 4 bases and J lost 0 bases. The CDR3 DNA reads TGTGCCAGCAGCTCAAGACTAGCGTACTACTCCTACGAGCAGTACTTC. As protein: CASSSRLAYYSYEQYF. The entire variable domain, with the rest obtained from reference TRBV7-6 and TRBJ2-7, is as follows: GAGVSQSPRYKVTKRGQDVALRCDPISGHVSLYWYRQALGQGPEFLTYFNYEAQQDKSGLPNDRFSAERPEGSISTLTIQRTEQRDSAMYRCASSSRLAYYSYEQYFGPGTRLTVT.